This entry features one T cell receptor (beta chain) sequence. Its antigen is currently not known. The record has no base qualities; no much larger clone is one base away. Only healthy Caucasian donors were included. Library preparation was by 5' RACE. Sequencing relied on an Illumina HiSeq 2000. Template switching added a universal primer binding site, and the final cDNA carried a unique molecular identifier that allowed TCR cDNA molecules to be counted accurately. Specific primers in the conserved constant-segment region were used to synthesize first-strand cDNA for TCR alpha and beta chains. To control for contamination, every cDNA library carried two barcodes: a SMART-Mk sample barcode plus Illumina barcodes. TruSeq adapter sequences and Illumina sample barcodes were added in two successive PCR steps. Sequencing of the TCR alpha and beta cDNA libraries was done on the Illumina HiSeq platform using custom primers. The original pipeline was this. MiGEC processed the raw reads to extract unique molecular identifiers, while MiXCR was used to determine the CDR3 positions. Recombination models were inferred per individual with the repgenHMM and IGoR tools using an EM algorithm. Shared clonotype analysis was performed with the tcR package in R, normalizing sharing by the product of cloneset sizes. To study raw recombination without the effects of thymic and clonal selection, out-of-frame nonproductive sequences were analyzed. TCRdb redid the processing of the public reads, applying fastp at Q25 and MiXCR, and retained in-frame beta chains. Rows are unified per CDR3 protein, each entry keeping the most common DNA and genes. The V and J calls and clone size are TCRdb's, not the authors'. A total of more than 1.5 million distinct CDR3 sequences appear in this sample, about 30% of them only once. The ten largest clones add up to over 0.25% of the sample.

V ends up 6 bases short and J 0 bases short, with an unmatched junction base count of 6. Spanning cysteine to phenylalanine, the CDR3 consists of 15 amino acids. Just the 45-base CDR3 DNA is kept, in frame starting at base 1. These data belong to a study of identical twins (TCRdb year 2016). At the level of the whole study: TCR alpha and beta repertoires from monozygotic twins, unrelated adults of various ages and cord blood were deep-sequenced to test whether fetal clonotypes persist. To rule out contamination, replicate twin experiments were performed at different times with different library preparation protocols.

Broad study findings and their caveats: Invariant T cells such as MAIT and iNKT could partly confound zero-insertion analyses, though diverse VJ usage argued against this for most clonotypes. Compared with coincidental sharing between unrelated individuals, an excess of low generation-probability sequences was observed among out-of-frame TCR alpha sequences shared between twins. Fewer insertions were carried by abundant cord blood beta clonotypes, a similar but weaker trend appeared in young adult naive repertoires, and no such trend appeared in memory repertoires. In monozygotic twins, recombination models systematically underestimated out-of-frame TCR alpha sharing, but the models matched the sharing seen between unrelated individuals. Because the same donors could not be followed over many years, conclusions were based on cross-sectional statistical analysis. A weaker excess of twin sharing was found in beta out-of-frame sequences because the signal-to-noise ratio was lowered by fewer shared sequences.

This chain is built from TRBV12-3 or TRBV12-4 and TRBJ2-7, with TRBD1 identical over 9 junction bases. The specimen sequenced was cord blood. The clonotype comes from a newborn girl in good health. In nucleotides, the sequence is TGTGCCAGCAGGCCACAGGGGGCCCTCTCCTACGAGCAGTACTTC. Translated, this is CASRPQGALSYEQYF.